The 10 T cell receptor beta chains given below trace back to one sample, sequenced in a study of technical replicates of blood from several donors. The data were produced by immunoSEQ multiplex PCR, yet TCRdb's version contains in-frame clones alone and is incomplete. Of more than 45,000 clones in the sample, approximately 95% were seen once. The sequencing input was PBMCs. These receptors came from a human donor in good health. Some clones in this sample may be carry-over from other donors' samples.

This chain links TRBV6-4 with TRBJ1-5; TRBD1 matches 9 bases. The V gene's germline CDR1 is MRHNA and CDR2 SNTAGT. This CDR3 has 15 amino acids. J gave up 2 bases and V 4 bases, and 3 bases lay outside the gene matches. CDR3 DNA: TGTGCCAGCAGTGGGGACAGGGTCGGCAATCAGCCCCAGCATTTT. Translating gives CASSGDRVGNQPQHF.

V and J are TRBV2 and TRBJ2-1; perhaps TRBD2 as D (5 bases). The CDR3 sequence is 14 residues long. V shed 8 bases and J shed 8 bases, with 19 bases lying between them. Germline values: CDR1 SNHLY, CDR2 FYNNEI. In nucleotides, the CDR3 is TGTGCCAGCCATATAACGGGGAAAAGCGATGAGCAGTTCTTC. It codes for CASHITGKSDEQFF.

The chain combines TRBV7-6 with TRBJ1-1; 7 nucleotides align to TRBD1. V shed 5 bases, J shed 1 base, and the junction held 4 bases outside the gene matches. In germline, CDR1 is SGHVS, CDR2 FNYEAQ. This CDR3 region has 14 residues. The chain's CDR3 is CASSEGQPNTEAFF. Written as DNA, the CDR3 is TGTGCCAGCAGCGAGGGACAGCCGAACACTGAAGCTTTCTTT.

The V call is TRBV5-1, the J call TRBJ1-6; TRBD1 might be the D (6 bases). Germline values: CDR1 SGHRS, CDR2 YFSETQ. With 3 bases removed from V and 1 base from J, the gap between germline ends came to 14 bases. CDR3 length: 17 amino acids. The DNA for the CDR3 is TGCGCCAGCAGCTCAAAGACAGGAGGATCCTATAATTCACCCCTCCACTTT. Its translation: CASSSKTGGSYNSPLHF.

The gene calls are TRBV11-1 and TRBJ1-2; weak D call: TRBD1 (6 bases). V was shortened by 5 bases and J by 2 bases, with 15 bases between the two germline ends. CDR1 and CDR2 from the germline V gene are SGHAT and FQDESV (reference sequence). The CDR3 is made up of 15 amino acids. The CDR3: CASSLTGYKNYGYTF. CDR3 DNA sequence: TGTGCCAGCAGCCTCACAGGGTACAAGAACTATGGCTACACCTTC.

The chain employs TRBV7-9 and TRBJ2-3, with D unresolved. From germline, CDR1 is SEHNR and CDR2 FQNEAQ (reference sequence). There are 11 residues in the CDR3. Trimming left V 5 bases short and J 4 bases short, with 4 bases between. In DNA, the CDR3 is TGTGCCAGCAGCCAGTCAGATACGCAGTATTTT. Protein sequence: CASSQSDTQYF.

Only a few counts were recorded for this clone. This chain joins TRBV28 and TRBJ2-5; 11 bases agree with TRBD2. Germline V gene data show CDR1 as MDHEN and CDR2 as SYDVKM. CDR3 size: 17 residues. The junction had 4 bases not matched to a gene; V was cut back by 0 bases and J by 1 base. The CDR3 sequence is CASSLWTSGMVQETQYF. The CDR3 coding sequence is TGTGCCAGCAGTTTATGGACTAGCGGGATGGTCCAAGAGACCCAGTACTTC.

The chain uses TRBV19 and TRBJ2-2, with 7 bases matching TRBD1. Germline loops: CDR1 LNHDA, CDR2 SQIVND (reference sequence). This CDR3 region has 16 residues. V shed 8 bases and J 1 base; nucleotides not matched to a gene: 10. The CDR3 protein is CASHLRTGQNTGELFF. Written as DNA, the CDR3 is TGTGCCAGTCACCTGCGGACAGGACAGAACACCGGGGAGCTGTTTTTT.

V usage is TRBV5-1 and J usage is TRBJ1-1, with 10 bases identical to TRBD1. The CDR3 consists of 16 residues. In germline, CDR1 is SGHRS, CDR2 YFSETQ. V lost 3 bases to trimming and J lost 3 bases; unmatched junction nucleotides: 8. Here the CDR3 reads CASSSTDRGRYTEAFF. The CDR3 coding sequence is TGCGCCAGCAGCTCTACGGACAGGGGGAGGTACACTGAAGCTTTCTTT.

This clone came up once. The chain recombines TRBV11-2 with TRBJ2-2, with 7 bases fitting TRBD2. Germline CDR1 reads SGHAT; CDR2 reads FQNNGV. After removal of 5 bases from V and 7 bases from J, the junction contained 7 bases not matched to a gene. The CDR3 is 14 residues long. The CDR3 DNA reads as TGTGCCAGCAGCGCGCGGGGGACTGGCGGGGAGCTGTTTTTT. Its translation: CASSARGTGGELFF. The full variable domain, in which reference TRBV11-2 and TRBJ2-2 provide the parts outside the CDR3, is EAGVAQSPRYKIIEKRQSVAFWCNPISGHATLYWYQQILGQGPKLLIQFQNNGVVDDSQLPKDRFSAERLKGVDSTLKIQPAKLEDSAVYLCASSARGTGGELFFGEGSRLTVL.